This T cell receptor (beta chain) stems from a study of T cells in Graves' hyperthyroidism and ophthalmopathy. Study background: Staff took peripheral blood when the initial diagnosis was made, before any treatment began.

Amplification of TCR beta CDR3 regions used RNA as the template. The study used the HTBI primer set for a first-round RT-PCR of the TCR CDR3. TCRdb fed the multiplex PCR reads into MiXCR, producing one record per CDR3 protein. The sample records 490,000 or so distinct CDR3 sequences, approximately 23% being singletons. The V end lost 5 bases, the J end lost 0 bases, and 5 bases lay between the germline ends. Germline V gene data show CDR1 as SQVTM and CDR2 as ANQGSEA. This CDR3 is built from 12 residues. A patient was excluded if there was uncontrolled infection, other autoimmune disease, pregnancy or lactation.

This sequence originates from a woman in her seventies with Graves' ophthalmopathy. Specimen: blood. The chain employs TRBV29-1 and TRBJ1-5; D not certain. CDR3 sequence reads: CSVWDSNQPQHF. As DNA, the CDR3 is TGCAGCGTTTGGGATAGCAATCAGCCCCAGCATTTT.